This TCR beta chain originates from a study of shared clonotypes between healthy human individuals. Positive CCR7 selection of CD45RO-negative cells yielded the naive CD8 cells, and terminally differentiated effector memory CD45RA+ cells were excluded. Each replicate PCR on the sorted subsets used approximately 180 ng DNA (roughly 30,000 T cell genomes). The data were produced by immunoSEQ multiplex PCR, yet TCRdb's version contains in-frame clones alone and is incomplete. The sample contains about 2 million clones, roughly 95% of which appear only once. Sample: naive CD8+ T cells sorted from blood. The clonotype originates from a man in his late teens or twenties in good health.

The CDR3 sequence is CASSLSSVRDRALEQYF. CDR3 DNA: TGTGCCAGCAGCTTATCATCGGTTCGGGACAGGGCCCTCGAGCAGTACTTC. The chain has TRBV11-2 and TRBJ2-7; 9 nucleotides match TRBD1. Germline CDR1 SGHAT, CDR2 FQNNGV. CDR3 size: 17 residues. V lost 2 bases and J lost 6; bases outside the gene matches: 14.